What follows is one TCR beta chain and its context. Its target is not known. Described time point: week 11, during vaccination. Vaccine doses each comprised 300 ug of mutant IDH1 20-mer peptide, with topical imiquimod. The data were obtained in a study of a mutant IDH1 vaccine in newly diagnosed glioma. About the study: Patients underwent eight vaccinations, which took place in weeks 1, 3, 5, 7, 11, 15, 19 and 23. The first vaccination came 4-6 weeks after radiotherapy alone, or with temozolomide cycles. Study observations and caveats: The vaccine induced immune responses, and these occurred in roughly 93% of patients. Top-clonotype changes in peripheral T cells seemed unrelated to pseudoprogression.

TCRdb's table, derived via immunoSEQ multiplex PCR, lists solely in-frame clones and lacks some. The table shows over 95,000 clones, with 85% to 90% occurring only once. This TCR was recovered from a woman aged 50 to 65 with glioma. The sample in question was PBMCs, obtained from a glioma patient whose treatment included an IDH1 peptide vaccine.

CDR3: CASSPDSSYEQYF. In DNA form, the CDR3 reads TGTGCCAGCAGCCCGGACAGTTCCTACGAGCAGTACTTC. The chain joins TRBV13 to TRBJ2-7; D is possibly TRBD1 (6 bases). The CDR3 totals 13 residues. Germline V CDR1 and CDR2: PRHDT, FYEKMQ (reference sequence). V shed 5 bases and J shed 1 base, with 9 bases lying between them.